This TCR beta chain emerged from a study of blood T cell repertoires in COVID-19. Self-reported history from a screening survey and questionnaire set each donor's cohort. The CDR3 contains 14 residues. Unmatched junction bases numbered 1, after V lost 0 bases and J lost 4 bases. Germline lookup yields CDR1 SGDLS and CDR2 YYNGEE. Source study methods: Amplification from reference gene primers served as the basis for estimated nucleated cell counts. Repertoires were generated with immunoSEQ multiplex PCR, while TCRdb's copy carries only in-frame clones and drops some. V, J and clone size are taken as reported in that table, and D and trimming were inferred from the DNA itself. The table has over 250,000 clones, 90% seen once; the top ten hold about 1.1%.

The sequenced material came from PBMCs or T cells enriched from blood (not recorded which). V gene TRBV9 combines with J gene TRBJ2-7; TRBD1 matches at 10 bases. This TCR came from a woman between 25 and 40 years old who had recovered from COVID-19. This chain's CDR3 is CASSVADRGYEQYF. The CDR3 nucleotides are TGTGCCAGCAGCGTAGCGGACAGGGGGTACGAGCAGTACTTC.